The text below deals with one T cell receptor (beta chain). The sample originates from a study of blood T cell repertoires in COVID-19. Whole-study context: Researchers got acute and convalescent COVID-19 samples from the United States, Italy and Spain.

Authors' analysis steps: From reference gene primer amplification, estimates of nucleated cell counts were derived. Some clones are missing from TCRdb's copy, which holds only in-frame ones; the method was immunoSEQ multiplex PCR. V and J calls and clone size are as listed in that table; D and trimming were resolved from the DNA. The sample contains roughly 200,000 clones, approximately 90% of which appear only once. V trimming: 1 base; J trimming: 4 bases; junction bases outside the gene matches: 6. CDR3 length: 15 amino acids. CDR1 and CDR2 (germline): LNHDA, SQIVND (reference sequence). Individuals drawn from 24 US areas were about 18 to 90 years old. In assigning cohorts, the study relied on participant-reported clinical history.

The genes are TRBV19 and TRBJ1-2; TRBD1 aligns across 7 bases. Specimen: PBMCs or T cells enriched from blood (not recorded which). The source of this sequence is a woman aged 25 to 39 who had recovered from COVID-19. The CDR3 here is CASSIAWGQSYGYTF. The CDR3 DNA reads as TGTGCCAGTAGTATAGCTTGGGGACAGTCCTATGGCTACACCTTC.